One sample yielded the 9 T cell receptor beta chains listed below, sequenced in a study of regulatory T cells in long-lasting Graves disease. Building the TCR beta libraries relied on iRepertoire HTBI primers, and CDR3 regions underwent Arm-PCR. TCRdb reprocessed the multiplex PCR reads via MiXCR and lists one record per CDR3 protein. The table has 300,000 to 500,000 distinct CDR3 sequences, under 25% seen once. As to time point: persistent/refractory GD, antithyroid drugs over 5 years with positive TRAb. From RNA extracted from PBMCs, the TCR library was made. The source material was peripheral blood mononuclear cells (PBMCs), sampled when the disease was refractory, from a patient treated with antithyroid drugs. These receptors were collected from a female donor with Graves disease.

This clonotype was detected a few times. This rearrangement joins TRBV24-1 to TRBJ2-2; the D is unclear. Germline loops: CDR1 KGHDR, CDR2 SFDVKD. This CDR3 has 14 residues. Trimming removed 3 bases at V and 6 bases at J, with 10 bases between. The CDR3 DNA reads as TGTGCCACCAGTGATGGCCCCCTGCCCGGGGAGCTGTTTTTT. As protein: CATSDGPLPGELFF.

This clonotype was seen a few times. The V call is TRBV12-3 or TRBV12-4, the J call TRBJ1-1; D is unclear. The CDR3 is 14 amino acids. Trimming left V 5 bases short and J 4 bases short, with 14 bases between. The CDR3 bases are TGTGCCAGCAGTCAAGAGGTAGTAGGCACTGAAGCTTTCTTT. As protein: CASSQEVVGTEAFF.

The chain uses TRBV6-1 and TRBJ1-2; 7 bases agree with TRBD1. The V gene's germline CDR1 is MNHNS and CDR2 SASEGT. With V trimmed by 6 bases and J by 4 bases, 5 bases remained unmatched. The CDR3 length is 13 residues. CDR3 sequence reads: CASSIGTAYGYTF. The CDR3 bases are TGTGCCAGCAGCATCGGGACAGCCTATGGCTACACCTTC.

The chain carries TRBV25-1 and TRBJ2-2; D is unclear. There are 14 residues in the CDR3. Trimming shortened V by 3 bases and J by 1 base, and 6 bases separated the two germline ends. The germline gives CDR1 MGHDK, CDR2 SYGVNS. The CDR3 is CASSDIGNTGELFF. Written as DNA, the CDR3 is TGTGCCAGCAGTGACATAGGGAACACCGGGGAGCTGTTTTTT.

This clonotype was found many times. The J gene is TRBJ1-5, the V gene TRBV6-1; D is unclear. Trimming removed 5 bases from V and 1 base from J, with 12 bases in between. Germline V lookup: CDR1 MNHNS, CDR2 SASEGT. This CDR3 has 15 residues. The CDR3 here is CASSRNDLSNQPQHF. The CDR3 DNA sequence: TGTGCCAGCAGTAGAAACGATCTAAGCAATCAGCCCCAGCATTTT.

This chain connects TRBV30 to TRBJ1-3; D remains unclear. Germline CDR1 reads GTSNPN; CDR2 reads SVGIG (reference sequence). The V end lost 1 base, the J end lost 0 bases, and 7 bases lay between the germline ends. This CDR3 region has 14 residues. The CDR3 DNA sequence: TGTGCCTGGAGTGGACTCCGCTCTGGAAACACCATATATTTT. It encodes CAWSGLRSGNTIYF.

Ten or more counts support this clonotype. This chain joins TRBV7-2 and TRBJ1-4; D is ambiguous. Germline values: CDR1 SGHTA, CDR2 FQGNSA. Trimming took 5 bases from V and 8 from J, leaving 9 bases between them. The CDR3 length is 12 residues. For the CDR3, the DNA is TGTGCCAGCAGCCCCCTCCCAGAAAAACTGTTTTTT. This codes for CASSPLPEKLFF.

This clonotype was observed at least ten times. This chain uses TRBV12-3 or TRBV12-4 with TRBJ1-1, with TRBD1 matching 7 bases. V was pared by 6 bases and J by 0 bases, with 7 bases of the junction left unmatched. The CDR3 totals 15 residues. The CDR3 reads CASSPDRVMNTEAFF. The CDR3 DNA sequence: TGTGCCAGCAGCCCCGACAGGGTCATGAACACTGAAGCTTTCTTT.

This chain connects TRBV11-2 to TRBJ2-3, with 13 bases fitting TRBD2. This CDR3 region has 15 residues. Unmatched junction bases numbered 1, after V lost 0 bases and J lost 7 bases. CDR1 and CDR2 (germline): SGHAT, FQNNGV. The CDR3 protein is CASSLEGTSGNTQYF. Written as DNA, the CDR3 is TGTGCCAGCAGCTTAGAAGGGACTAGCGGGAATACGCAGTATTTT.